The rows below give T cell receptor beta chains drawn from one sample of a study of blood T cell repertoires in COVID-19. Generated by immunoSEQ multiplex PCR, the TCRdb table keeps only in-frame clones and is missing some. The sample has under 250,000 clones; about four fifths are singletons. Material: peripheral blood. Source of these receptors: a woman under 30 with acute or convalescent COVID-19. Both conserved end residues are part of each CDR3. Each record gives: clone size, V gene, D gene, CDR3 length, J gene, CDR3 protein, CDR3 DNA. D genes are given only for firm matches. Rows give clone size only sometimes, using once, few, many, or a class for an expanded clone.

>NA|TRBV18|NA|15|TRBJ2-7
CASSPTSGTTYEQYF
TGTGCCAGCTCACCAACATCCGGGACAACCTACGAGCAGTACTTC
>NA|TRBV5-1|TRBD2|15|TRBJ2-2
CASTPSGGAPGELFF
TGCGCCAGCACCCCCTCCGGGGGGGCCCCCGGGGAGCTGTTTTTT
>few|TRBV6-5|NA|13|TRBJ1-6
CASSQDPSSPLHF
TGTGCCAGCAGCCAGGACCCTAGCTCACCCCTCCACTTT
>NA|TRBV5-1|TRBD1|14|TRBJ2-3
CASSLDRGQDTQYF
TGCGCCAGCAGCTTGGACAGGGGGCAAGATACGCAGTATTTT
>NA|TRBV7-2|NA|15|TRBJ1-3
CASSLDTGRGNTIYF
TGTGCCAGCAGCTTAGATACAGGGCGGGGAAACACCATATATTTT
>NA|TRBV29-1|NA|16|TRBJ2-2
CSVEDYGSGFTGELFF
TGCAGCGTTGAAGATTACGGGAGTGGGTTCACCGGGGAGCTGTTTTTT
>NA|TRBV3-1/TRBV3-2|NA|12|TRBJ1-6
CASSPRRRGLHF
TGTGCCAGCAGCCCTAGACGCCGGGGACTCCACTTT
>NA|TRBV4-3|NA|13|TRBJ2-7
CASSRAEAYEQYF
TGCGCCAGCAGCCGGGCGGAGGCCTACGAGCAGTACTTC
>once|TRBV25-1|TRBD2|15|TRBJ2-7
CASSELGGRDDEQYF
TGTGCCAGCAGTGAATTGGGCGGGAGGGACGACGAGCAGTACTTC
>NA|TRBV5-8|TRBD1|17|TRBJ2-2
CASSPGQGGLYPGELFF
TGTGCCAGCAGCCCGGGACAGGGGGGTCTCTACCCCGGGGAGCTGTTTTTT
>NA|TRBV24-1|TRBD2|13|TRBJ2-1
CATSDLVASGQFF
TGTGCCACCAGTGATTTGGTGGCTAGCGGGCAGTTCTTC
>NA|TRBV18|NA|14|TRBJ1-6
CASSPDSGNSPLHF
TGTGCCAGCTCTCCCGACAGTGGGAATTCACCCCTCCACTTT
>NA|TRBV15|NA|15|TRBJ1-5
CATSKDLGPSQPQHF
TGTGCCACCAGCAAAGATCTGGGGCCCAGTCAGCCCCAGCATTTT
>few|TRBV19|NA|14|TRBJ2-7
CASSIGAVPYEQYF
TGTGCCAGTAGTATAGGAGCGGTACCTTACGAGCAGTACTTC
>few|TRBV2|NA|13|TRBJ1-2
CASSKTSNYGYTF
TGTGCCAGCAGTAAGACTTCTAACTATGGCTACACCTTC
>NA|TRBV28|NA|15|TRBJ1-5
CASSSPAGMDQPQHF
TGTGCCAGCAGTTCCCCAGCAGGGATGGATCAGCCCCAGCATTTT
>NA|TRBV10-2|NA|13|TRBJ1-2
CASSEGGGYGYTF
TGCGCCAGCAGTGAGGGGGGCGGCTATGGCTACACCTTC
>NA|TRBV18|TRBD2|15|TRBJ2-5
CASSPQGLAGETQYF
TGTGCCAGCTCACCGCAGGGACTAGCTGGAGAGACCCAGTACTTC
>NA|TRBV7-2|TRBD1|15|TRBJ1-5
CASSPWDRANQPQHF
TGTGCCAGCAGCCCCTGGGACAGGGCTAATCAGCCCCAGCATTTT
>NA|TRBV9|NA|12|TRBJ2-1
CASSSGVDEQFF
TGTGCCAGCAGCTCAGGGGTCGATGAGCAGTTCTTC
>NA|TRBV29-1|NA|14|TRBJ2-1
CSVESPGAYNEQFF
TGCAGCGTTGAATCTCCGGGAGCCTACAATGAGCAGTTCTTC
>NA|TRBV13|NA|12|TRBJ2-5
CASSLSTTTQYF
TGTGCCAGCAGCTTATCGACAACGACCCAGTACTTC
>NA|TRBV5-1|TRBD1|15|TRBJ2-5
CASSTPGTGRETQYF
TGCGCCAGCAGCACGCCCGGGACAGGGAGGGAGACCCAGTACTTC
>NA|TRBV19|NA|14|TRBJ1-6
CASSTSSYNSPLHF
TGTGCCAGTAGTACCTCCTCCTATAATTCACCCCTCCACTTT
>NA|TRBV3-1/TRBV3-2|NA|18|TRBJ2-2
CASSQGTAGTTRTGELFF
TGTGCCAGCAGCCAAGGAACGGCCGGGACAACGAGGACCGGGGAGCTGTTTTTT
>NA|TRBV28|NA|14|TRBJ2-3
CASSPRQGGNTQYF
TGTGCCAGCAGTCCCCGACAGGGAGGTAATACGCAGTATTTT
>NA|TRBV7-2|NA|15|TRBJ1-5
CASSLVEGGNQPQHF
TGTGCCAGCAGCTTAGTTGAGGGGGGGAATCAGCCCCAGCATTTT
>NA|TRBV19|NA|13|TRBJ2-2
CASSIAGTGELFF
TGTGCCAGTAGTATAGCGGGAACCGGGGAGCTGTTTTTT
>NA|TRBV10-1|TRBD2|16|TRBJ2-1
CASSDLGTSGHNEQFF
TGCGCCAGCAGTGATCTAGGAACTAGCGGTCACAATGAGCAGTTCTTC
>many|TRBV20-1|NA|15|TRBJ2-3
CSASRLAANTDTQYF
TGCAGTGCTAGTCGGCTAGCAGCAAACACAGATACGCAGTATTTT
>NA|TRBV19|NA|14|TRBJ1-1
CASSIGQGLPEAFF
TGTGCCAGTAGTATTGGGCAGGGTCTACCTGAAGCTTTCTTT
>NA|TRBV29-1|TRBD1|12|TRBJ1-1
CSVTPTGGITFF
TGCAGCGTTACACCCACAGGGGGGATAACTTTCTTT
>NA|TRBV5-7|TRBD2|17|TRBJ2-7
CASSRRTSGEGNYEQYF
TGTGCCAGCAGCAGGCGGACTAGCGGGGAGGGAAACTACGAGCAGTACTTC
>NA|TRBV30|TRBD1|11|TRBJ2-1
CAWSPQGTQFF
TGTGCCTGGAGTCCACAGGGGACGCAGTTCTTC
>few|TRBV30|NA|16|TRBJ1-6
CAWSSPRGSYNSPLHF
TGTGCCTGGAGTTCCCCAAGGGGATCCTATAATTCACCCCTCCACTTT
>NA|TRBV18|NA|13|TRBJ1-4
CASSPTTNEKLFF
TGTGCCAGCTCACCCACAACTAATGAAAAACTGTTTTTT
>NA|TRBV5-8|TRBD2|16|TRBJ2-1
CASSPDSGRRLGEQFF
TGTGCCAGCAGCCCTGATAGCGGGAGACGCCTTGGTGAGCAGTTCTTC
>many|TRBV5-6|TRBD2|12|TRBJ2-7
CASSWTRAEQYF
TGTGCCAGCAGCTGGACTAGGGCCGAGCAGTACTTC
>NA|TRBV3-1/TRBV3-2|NA|15|TRBJ2-1
CASSQESGSYNEQFF
TGTGCCAGCAGCCAAGAGAGCGGTTCCTACAATGAGCAGTTCTTC
>NA|TRBV7-3|TRBD2|14|TRBJ2-1
CASSRTSGNLEQFF
TGTGCCAGCAGCCGGACTAGCGGGAATCTTGAGCAGTTCTTC
>NA|TRBV27|TRBD1|14|TRBJ2-7
CASSFRDSHYEQYF
TGTGCCAGCAGTTTCCGGGACAGTCACTACGAGCAGTACTTC
>NA|TRBV19|TRBD2|15|TRBJ2-7
CASSMGLAGSYEQYF
TGTGCCAGTAGTATGGGTCTAGCGGGTTCCTACGAGCAGTACTTC
>few|TRBV29-1|NA|11|TRBJ1-1
CSVIRGSTAFF
TGCAGCGTGATCAGGGGATCTACAGCTTTCTTT
>NA|TRBV18|TRBD2|15|TRBJ2-1
CASSPPASGYNEQFF
TGTGCCAGCTCACCACCGGCTAGCGGGTACAATGAGCAGTTCTTC
>NA|TRBV9|TRBD2|16|TRBJ2-2
CASSVASSGLTGELFF
TGTGCCAGCAGCGTAGCGTCTAGCGGGCTTACCGGGGAGCTGTTTTTT
>NA|TRBV3-1/TRBV3-2|NA|14|TRBJ1-6
CASSQGPHNSPLHF
TGTGCCAGCAGCCAAGGGCCGCATAATTCACCCCTCCACTTT
>NA|TRBV24-1|NA|16|TRBJ2-1
CATSDPTVPTYNEQFF
TGTGCCACCAGTGACCCGACAGTGCCAACTTACAATGAGCAGTTCTTC
>NA|TRBV18|NA|17|TRBJ2-7
CASSPARTEMKAYEQYF
TGTGCCAGCTCACCAGCCAGAACAGAAATGAAAGCCTACGAGCAGTACTTC
>NA|TRBV6-5|NA|13|TRBJ1-3
CASRVGTGNTIYF
TGTGCCAGCAGAGTCGGGACTGGAAACACCATATATTTT
>once|TRBV6-5|TRBD1|15|TRBJ2-7
CASNLPTGWSYEQYF
TGTGCCAGCAACCTACCGACAGGGTGGTCCTACGAGCAGTACTTC
>NA|TRBV20-1|NA|10|TRBJ1-2
CSARSGGYTF
TGCAGTGCTAGGTCGGGGGGCTACACCTTC
>NA|TRBV10-3|TRBD2|17|TRBJ2-2
CAISKLAGGPNTGELFF
TGTGCCATCAGTAAACTAGCGGGAGGTCCTAACACCGGGGAGCTGTTTTTT
>NA|TRBV7-6|NA|15|TRBJ2-1
CASSLTGSSYNEQFF
TGTGCCAGCAGCCTAACAGGGAGCTCCTACAATGAGCAGTTCTTC
>NA|TRBV10-3|TRBD1|12|TRBJ2-7
CAISETRGLPYF
TGTGCCATCAGTGAGACAAGGGGGCTACCGTACTTC
>NA|TRBV7-3|TRBD2|15|TRBJ2-3
CASSLGLAVADTQYF
TGTGCCAGCAGCTTAGGACTAGCGGTGGCGGATACGCAGTATTTT
>few|TRBV13|TRBD2|20|TRBJ2-7
CASSPGPGTSGHEMGYEQYF
TGTGCCAGCAGCCCTGGACCCGGGACTAGCGGCCACGAGATGGGGTACGAGCAGTACTTC
>NA|TRBV6-6|NA|12|TRBJ1-2
CASRKDRFGYTF
TGTGCCAGCAGAAAAGACAGGTTCGGCTACACCTTC
>NA|TRBV10-3|NA|16|TRBJ1-5
CAISERGFQGNQPQHF
TGTGCCATCAGTGAGAGAGGGTTCCAGGGCAATCAGCCCCAGCATTTT
>few|TRBV30|TRBD2|13|TRBJ2-3
CAWSVGGGDTQYF
TGTGCCTGGAGTGTAGGCGGGGGAGATACGCAGTATTTT
>few|TRBV5-6|NA|11|TRBJ2-7
CASSLRTEQYF
TGTGCCAGCAGCTTGAGGACAGAGCAGTACTTC